This passage covers 18 T cell receptor beta chains from one sample sequenced in a study of blood T cell repertoires in COVID-19. Sequenced by immunoSEQ multiplex PCR; TCRdb stores in-frame clones only, minus some. The sample contains approximately 260,000 clones, around 82% of which appear only once. Specimen: peripheral blood. These receptors were taken from an elderly woman with active or convalescent COVID-19.

CDR3 amino acids: CASSLDTRSNYGYTF. The CDR3, as DNA: TGTGCCAGCAGCTTGGATACGCGTTCTAACTATGGCTACACCTTC. The J gene is TRBJ1-2, the V gene TRBV5-6; no clear D. Germline loops: CDR1 SGHDT, CDR2 YYEEEE. CDR3 length: 15 residues. V lost 0 bases to trimming and J lost 0 bases, with 9 bases between them. The whole variable domain, remainder taken from reference TRBV5-6 and TRBJ1-2, is DAGVTQSPTHLIKTRGQQVTLRCSPKSGHDTVSWYQQALGQGPQFIFQYYEEEERQRGNFPDRFSGHQFPNYSSELNVNALLLGDSALYLCASSLDTRSNYGYTFGSGTRLTVV.

The chain recombines TRBV7-9 with TRBJ2-2; D not resolved. This CDR3 is 13 amino acids long. V was shortened by 4 bases and J by 4 bases, with 7 bases between the two germline ends. From germline, CDR1 is SEHNR and CDR2 FQNEAQ (reference sequence). In nucleotides, the CDR3 is TGTGCCAGCAGCTATAGCAGCACCGGGGAGCTGTTTTTT. Translated: CASSYSSTGELFF.

The genes are TRBV6-4 and TRBJ1-6; D not resolved. CDR1 is MRHNA and CDR2 is SNTAGT in the germline V gene. Trimming stripped 5 bases from V and 0 bases from J, with 20 bases between. CDR3 length equals 19 residues. The CDR3 coding sequence is TGTGCCAGCAGTCCCCGGTTCTCGGCGGAAAGCTCCTATAATTCACCCCTCCACTTT. It encodes CASSPRFSAESSYNSPLHF.

There are a few counts of this clone. The genes are TRBV10-3 and TRBJ1-2; D gene ambiguous. The CDR3 runs 11 residues. Germline CDR1 reads ENHRY; CDR2 reads SYGVKD. Trimming took 9 bases from V and 7 from J, leaving 12 bases between them. Here the CDR3 DNA reads TGTGCCATTGCAAAAGCGGGTGGCTACACCTTC. It translates to CAIAKAGGYTF.

The gene calls are TRBV3-1 (or the pseudogene TRBV3-2) and TRBJ2-7; possible D gene TRBD2, 5 bases. CDR1 is LGHDT, CDR2 YNNKEL, per germline (reference sequence). This CDR3 has 13 residues. V dropped 7 bases and J dropped 2 bases, with 12 bases sitting between them. As DNA, the CDR3 is TGTGCCAGCAACCATCCGCGGGCCTACGAGCAGTACTTC. The encoded protein is CASNHPRAYEQYF.

V usage is TRBV5-1 and J usage is TRBJ1-3, with 8 bases matching TRBD1. The J segment lost 4 bases and the V segment lost 4 bases, leaving 10 bases of the junction unmatched. The CDR3 contains 16 residues. From germline, CDR1 is SGHRS and CDR2 YFSETQ. CDR3: CASSVQGAAIGNTIYF. DNA for the CDR3: TGCGCCAGCAGCGTGCAGGGGGCAGCGATCGGAAACACCATATATTTT.

The chain couples TRBV1 to TRBJ2-7; the DNA was not compared with TRBD1, the D call given in the table. TRBV1 is a pseudogene locus. This CDR3 has 15 residues. CDR3: CTSSQSGTASYEQYF. As DNA, the CDR3 is TGCACCAGCAGCCAATCCGGGACAGCGTCCTACGAGCAGTACTTC.

A note on this clone: This same CDR3 is encoded by further DNA sequences in the sample. The V gene is TRBV2, the J gene TRBJ1-5; D may be TRBD1 (6 bases). The V end was cut by 6 bases, the J end by 0 bases, with 12 bases between. Germline V lookup: CDR1 SNHLY, CDR2 FYNNEI. The CDR3 extends over 15 amino acids. CDR3 region: CASSIQGSSNQPQHF. CDR3 coding DNA: TGTGCCAGCAGCATACAGGGATCTAGCAATCAGCCCCAGCATTTT. The complete variable domain, with remaining parts taken from reference TRBV2 and TRBJ1-5, reads EPEVTQTPSHQVTQMGQEVILRCVPISNHLYFYWYRQILGQKVEFLVSFYNNEISEKSEIFDDQFSVERPDGSNFTLKIRSTKLEDSAMYFCASSIQGSSNQPQHFGDGTRLSIL.

CDR3 sequence: CASSLQGIGNQPQHF. DNA of the CDR3: TGTGCCAGCAGCCTGCAGGGGATTGGCAATCAGCCCCAGCATTTT. The chain employs TRBV2 and TRBJ1-5, with a weak D call TRBD1 (6 bases). The CDR3 contains 15 residues. V was pared by 6 bases and J by 2 bases, with 14 bases between. Germline CDR1 reads SNHLY; CDR2 reads FYNNEI.

The rearrangement uses TRBV4-2 and TRBJ1-2; D is perhaps TRBD1 (5 bases). In germline, CDR1 is LGHNA, CDR2 YNFKEQ. The CDR3 has 17 residues. Trimming stripped 8 bases from V and 7 bases from J, with 29 bases between. The chain's CDR3 is CASARPRRQGGSGGYTF. The CDR3 coding sequence is TGTGCCAGCGCTAGACCTCGGAGGCAGGGAGGTAGCGGTGGCTACACCTTC.

The V and J genes are TRBV21-1 and TRBJ1-4; the listed D gene, TRBD1, was not tested against the DNA. TRBV21-1 is a documented pseudogene. The length of the CDR3 is 14 residues. The CDR3 coding sequence is TGTGCCAGCAGCGGGGGCCGCCAAAATGAAAAACTGTTTTTT. Amino acids: CASSGGRQNEKLFF.

V and J are TRBV5-8 and TRBJ2-7, with TRBD1 identical over 7 bases. In germline, CDR1 is SGHTS, CDR2 YDEGEE. This CDR3 is built from 14 residues. Trimming took 3 bases from V and 4 from J; bases not matched to a gene: 7. DNA of the CDR3: TGTGCCAGCAGCTCGAGCCCGACAGGGTACGAGCAGTACTTC. Its translation: CASSSSPTGYEQYF.

This clone was seen only once. The chain joins TRBV7-9 to TRBJ2-4; no firm D call. The CDR3 loop spans 12 amino acids. Looked up from germline, CDR1 is SEHNR and CDR2 is FQNEAQ (reference sequence). Trimming cost V 8 bases and J 8 bases, with 13 bases left between them. The CDR3 sequence is CASSQGLDIQYF. CDR3 in DNA: TGTGCCAGCTCCCAAGGGTTAGACATTCAGTACTTC.

This clone was counted a few times. The CDR3, as DNA: TGTGCCAGCAGTACCCTCGGACAGGGAAATGGCTACACCTTC. Translating gives CASSTLGQGNGYTF. This rearrangement joins TRBV6-2 or TRBV6-3 to TRBJ1-2; 8 nucleotides agree with TRBD1. Germline CDR1 is MNHEY and CDR2 is SVGEGT. The CDR3 totals 14 residues. V lost 5 bases and J lost 6; bases outside the gene matches: 8.

The chain's CDR3 is CASSYANSPLHF. The CDR3, as DNA: TGTGCCAGCAGTTACGCGAATTCACCCCTCCACTTT. V is TRBV6-5 and J is TRBJ1-6, with no clear D. V was cut by 2 bases and J by 7 bases, with 3 bases left in between. Germline-derived CDR1 and CDR2 are MNHEY and SVGAGI. The CDR3 has 12 residues.

V usage is TRBV28 and J usage is TRBJ1-5, with TRBD1 as a possible D gene (6 bases). With 6 bases removed from V and 9 bases from J, the gap between germline ends came to 12 bases. The CDR3 has 12 residues. CDR1 MDHEN and CDR2 SYDVKM come from the germline V gene. CDR3 in DNA: TGTGCCAGCAGCTCGGGGGGCCGGCCCCAGCATTTT. Its translation: CASSSGGRPQHF.

This clone was seen a single time. The rearrangement joins TRBV6-5 to TRBJ2-2; D remains ambiguous. V lost 6 bases, J lost 5 bases, and 13 bases lay in between. This CDR3 comprises 14 residues. Germline assignment: CDR1 MNHEY and CDR2 SVGAGI. The CDR3 reads CASSQVRRTGELFF. CDR3 sequence (DNA): TGTGCCAGCAGCCAAGTAAGGCGGACCGGGGAGCTGTTTTTT.

The chain couples TRBV10-3 to TRBJ2-1; 7 bases agree with TRBD1. The CDR3 sequence is 15 residues long. Germline lookup yields CDR1 ENHRY and CDR2 SYGVKD. V lost 0 bases, J lost 8 bases, and 7 bases stayed unmatched. The chain's CDR3 is CAISESGGLGHEQFF. CDR3 nucleotide sequence: TGTGCCATCAGTGAGTCAGGGGGCCTGGGACATGAGCAGTTCTTC.